Presented here are 30 T cell receptor beta chains from one specimen sequenced in a study of T cell responses to AZD1222 COVID-19 vaccine. TCRdb keeps only in-frame clones here, not all; method: immunoSEQ multiplex PCR. Of around 130,000 clones listed, 80% to 90% were seen once; the top ten hold about 8.6%. The sequenced sample was peripheral blood, obtained on day 0 of AZD1222 vaccination. These receptors were taken from an adult in good health.

This clone was observed a single time. The chain links TRBV30 to TRBJ1-6; TRBD1 matches at 8 bases. Unmatched junction bases numbered 8, after V lost 1 base and J lost 0 bases. Germline V lookup: CDR1 GTSNPN, CDR2 SVGIG (reference sequence). CDR3 size: 18 residues. CDR3 amino acids: CAWSEIGQGSSYNSPLHF. Here the CDR3 DNA reads TGTGCCTGGAGTGAAATTGGACAGGGTAGCTCCTATAATTCACCCCTCCACTTT.

This clone rates as medium-sized. The genes are TRBV6-4 and TRBJ2-7; 7 bases align to TRBD1. CDR1 and CDR2 (germline): MRHNA, SNTAGT. Unmatched junction bases numbered 3, after V lost 3 bases and J lost 1 base. The CDR3 contains 14 residues. In nucleotides, the CDR3 is TGTGCCAGCAGTGAGGAACAGGGGTCCTACGAGCAGTACTTC. This encodes CASSEEQGSYEQYF.

V is TRBV24-1 and J is TRBJ1-5; 9 nucleotides align to TRBD1. J lost 1 base, V lost 4 bases, and 16 bases had no gene match. The germline gives CDR1 KGHDR, CDR2 SFDVKD. This CDR3 contains 20 residues. The CDR3 spells CATSEPQFLGDRASNQPQHF. CDR3 bases: TGTGCCACCAGTGAACCCCAATTTTTGGGGGACAGGGCCAGCAATCAGCCCCAGCATTTT.

This clone has only one observation. The chain links TRBV25-1 to TRBJ2-7, with TRBD1 matching over 10 bases. The CDR3 is 15 amino acids. The V gene end was trimmed by 2 bases and the J gene end by 4 bases; junction bases not matched to a gene: 5. Germline lookup yields CDR1 MGHDK and CDR2 SYGVNS. The CDR3 DNA reads TGTGCCAGCAGTGAACCGGACAGGGGGTCTTACGAGCAGTACTTC. This codes for CASSEPDRGSYEQYF.

This clone has only one observation. This rearrangement joins TRBV6-5 to TRBJ1-4, with 7 bases lining up with TRBD1. The CDR3 loop spans 14 amino acids. J lost 8 bases, V lost 6 bases, and 9 bases had no gene match. Per the germline V gene, CDR1 is MNHEY and CDR2 is SVGAGI. CDR3 residues: CASRGQPSGEKLFF. CDR3 nucleotides: TGTGCCAGCAGGGGACAGCCGTCAGGGGAAAAACTGTTTTTT.

This sequence joins TRBV5-1 and TRBJ2-3; TRBD2 is a possible D gene (6 bases). V was cut by 0 bases and J by 6 bases, with 11 bases left in between. Germline V gene sequence: CDR1 SGHRS, CDR2 YFSETQ. The CDR3 consists of 14 residues. The CDR3 nucleotides read TGCGCCAGCAGCTTGGGTGGTAGCGGCGATACGCAGTATTTT. Protein sequence: CASSLGGSGDTQYF.

This rearrangement joins TRBV11-3 to TRBJ2-1, with 7 nucleotides matching TRBD2. The CDR3 is made up of 16 amino acids. Germline V gene lookup returns CDR1 SGHNT and CDR2 YENEEA. After removal of 5 bases from V and 7 bases from J, the junction contained 14 bases not matched to a gene. The CDR3 reads CASSPQRRREVNEQFF. CDR3 in DNA: TGTGCCAGCAGCCCCCAGAGGCGACGGGAGGTAAATGAGCAGTTCTTC.

V is TRBV4-1 and J is TRBJ1-1; D not certain. The CDR3 totals 14 residues. From germline, CDR1 is MGHRA and CDR2 YSYEKL. V shed 0 bases and J shed 0 bases, with 5 bases lying between them. The CDR3 DNA follows: TGCGCCAGCAGCCAAGACGGGATGAACACTGAAGCTTTCTTT. Translating gives CASSQDGMNTEAFF.

The chain employs TRBV11-2 and TRBJ2-5; D is uncertain. Trimming left V 5 bases short and J 5 bases short, with 6 bases between. Germline assignment: CDR1 SGHAT and CDR2 FQNNGV. The CDR3 has 11 amino acids. This CDR3 reads CASSIRETQYF. The CDR3 DNA is TGTGCCAGCAGCATCCGGGAGACCCAGTACTTC.

The rearrangement uses TRBV5-6 and TRBJ1-2; D not certain. Germline V gives CDR1 SGHDT, CDR2 YYEEEE. Trimming took 3 bases from V and 5 from J, leaving 11 bases between them. CDR3 length: 13 amino acids. The CDR3 nucleotides read TGTGCCAGCAGCTCCGATACATTATATGGCTACACCTTC. Its translation: CASSSDTLYGYTF.

The genes are TRBV18 and TRBJ1-2, with 7 bases matching TRBD1. From germline, CDR1 is KGHSH and CDR2 LQKENI. Trimming removed 5 bases from V and 2 bases from J; junction bases left unmatched: 11. The CDR3 is made up of 16 amino acids. CDR3 coding DNA: TGTGCCAGCTCAGGGCGTACGAGGGGGCAGAACTATGGCTACACCTTC. Amino acid sequence: CASSGRTRGQNYGYTF.

V usage is TRBV7-2 and J usage is TRBJ2-3; possible D gene TRBD2, 5 bases. Germline V CDR1 and CDR2: SGHTA, FQGNSA. This CDR3 region has 16 residues. V lost 1 base and J lost 0, with 11 bases in between. DNA of the CDR3: TGTGCCAGCAGCTTAGTGCACGGGATTAGCACAGATACGCAGTATTTT. Translated, it gives CASSLVHGISTDTQYF.

The chain links TRBV24-1 to TRBJ1-2; TRBD1 matches at 10 bases. The germline CDR1 and CDR2 sequences are KGHDR and SFDVKD. This CDR3 has 14 amino acids. V lost 3 bases and J lost 8; bases outside the gene matches: 5. The CDR3: CATSDPGQGLGYTF. In DNA, the CDR3 is TGTGCCACCAGTGATCCGGGACAGGGGTTGGGCTACACCTTC.

This chain connects TRBV18 to TRBJ2-6; D uncertain. The germline gives CDR1 KGHSH, CDR2 LQKENI. Trimming took 6 bases from V and 2 from J, leaving 11 bases between them. This CDR3 spans 15 amino acids. The CDR3 DNA reads TGTGCCAGCTCCCTTGAGGTCACTGGGGCCAACGTCCTGACTTTC. Protein product: CASSLEVTGANVLTF. The full variable domain, with the rest looked up from reference TRBV18 and TRBJ2-6, is NAGVMQNPRHLVRRRGQEARLRCSPMKGHSHVYWYRQLPEEGLKFMVYLQKENIIDESGMPKERFSAEFPKEGPSILRIQQVVRGDSAAYFCASSLEVTGANVLTFGAGSRLTVL.

The chain is built from TRBV10-3 and TRBJ2-7, with D perhaps being TRBD1 or TRBD2 (5 bases each). V was trimmed by 4 bases and J by 2 bases, leaving 12 bases between them. The CDR3 sequence is 14 residues long. Germline V gene data show CDR1 as ENHRY and CDR2 as SYGVKD. CDR3 nucleotide sequence: TGTGCCATCAGTGTGTCCGGGGCGACCTACGAGCAGTACTTC. Translating it yields CAISVSGATYEQYF.

The rearrangement uses TRBV9 and TRBJ2-7, with 11 positions matching TRBD2. The CDR3 sequence is 15 residues long. Unmatched junction bases numbered 5, after V lost 3 bases and J lost 3 bases. Germline V lookup: CDR1 SGDLS, CDR2 YYNGEE. DNA of the CDR3: TGTGCCAGCAGCGCGCGACTAGCGGGATTCTACGAGCAGTACTTC. Translation gives CASSARLAGFYEQYF.

The DNA of the CDR3 is TGTGCCAGCAATCTAGCGGGGGGGCCCACAGATACGCAGTATTTT. This gives the protein CASNLAGGPTDTQYF. The gene calls are TRBV28 and TRBJ2-3, with 12 bases identical to TRBD2. Germline CDR1 and CDR2: MDHEN and SYDVKM. This CDR3 is built from 15 residues. Losses at the gene ends were 7 bases for V and 2 bases for J; bases not matched to a gene: 4.

The V call is TRBV6-5, the J call TRBJ1-1; TRBD1 aligns across 8 bases. The CDR3 loop spans 13 amino acids. V was clipped by 7 bases and J by 2 bases; unmatched bases: 3. Germline CDR1 reads MNHEY; CDR2 reads SVGAGI. This CDR3 reads CASIGQGNTEAFF. DNA for the CDR3: TGTGCCAGCATCGGACAGGGAAACACTGAAGCTTTCTTT.

This chain uses TRBV5-8 with TRBJ2-1; 9 bases are a match to TRBD2. The length of the CDR3 is 15 residues. J lost 7 bases, V lost 0 bases, and 5 bases had no gene match. CDR1 and CDR2 from the germline V gene are SGHTS and YDEGEE. The CDR3, as DNA: TGTGCCAGCAGCTTGGTGGCGGGAGGGTCGAATGAGCAGTTCTTC. This codes for CASSLVAGGSNEQFF.

The rearrangement uses TRBV19 and TRBJ1-5; D is perhaps TRBD1 (6 bases). The CDR3 extends over 14 amino acids. V shed 9 bases and J shed 0 bases, with 12 bases lying between them. The germline gives CDR1 LNHDA, CDR2 SQIVND (reference sequence). CDR3 amino acids: CASKGGYSNQPQHF. CDR3 DNA sequence: TGTGCCAGCAAAGGGGGGTATAGCAATCAGCCCCAGCATTTT.

There are a few counts of this clone. V gene TRBV4-1 combines with J gene TRBJ2-1; unclear D gene. Germline V CDR1 and CDR2: MGHRA, YSYEKL. The ends were cut back, 0 bases at V and 0 bases at J, with 6 bases in the middle. The CDR3 is 15 residues long. CDR3 loop: CASSQEGFSYNEQFF. The CDR3 DNA follows: TGCGCCAGCAGCCAAGAAGGGTTCTCCTACAATGAGCAGTTCTTC.

CDR3 nucleotides: TGTGCCAGCAGCCCGAACATTGACAGAGAAGCTTTCTTT. Translated, it gives CASSPNIDREAFF. This chain uses TRBV5-4 with TRBJ1-1; possibly TRBD1 for D (5 bases). CDR3 length: 13 residues. Germline loops: CDR1 SGHNT, CDR2 YYREEE (reference sequence). The germline V and J ends were trimmed by 4 bases and 8 bases, with 15 bases remaining between them.

This clone was counted only a few times. The chain has TRBV6-4 and TRBJ2-3; 9 bases map to TRBD1. Germline V CDR1 and CDR2: MRHNA, SNTAGT. The V segment lost 5 bases and the J segment 2 bases; nucleotides outside the gene matches: 5. The CDR3 covers 15 residues. In nucleotides, the CDR3 is TGTGCCAGCAGTATGGGACAGGGAGACACAGATACGCAGTATTTT. This codes for CASSMGQGDTDTQYF.

This rearrangement joins TRBV7-2 to TRBJ1-2, with 7 nucleotides matching TRBD1. This CDR3 spans 12 amino acids. With V trimmed by 5 bases and J by 8 bases, 5 bases remained unmatched. Germline CDR1 reads SGHTA; CDR2 reads FQGNSA. This CDR3 is CASSLNRGGYTF. CDR3 nucleotide sequence: TGTGCCAGCAGCCTAAACAGGGGCGGCTACACCTTC. Using reference TRBV7-2 and TRBJ1-2 for the parts outside the CDR3, the full variable domain is GAGVSQSPSNKVTEKGKDVELRCDPISGHTALYWYRQSLGQGLEFLIYFQGNSAPDKSGLPSDRFSAERTGGSVSTLTIQRTQQEDSAVYLCASSLNRGGYTFGSGTRLTVV.

The chain combines TRBV2 with TRBJ1-5; D gene ambiguous. The CDR3 has 14 amino acids. The V and J ends lost 5 bases and 0 bases respectively, with 8 bases between them. Per the germline V gene, CDR1 is SNHLY and CDR2 is FYNNEI. The CDR3 protein is CASSRTDSNQPQHF. For the CDR3, the DNA is TGTGCCAGCAGTAGGACGGATAGCAATCAGCCCCAGCATTTT. Drawing the rest from reference TRBV2 and TRBJ1-5, the complete variable domain is EPEVTQTPSHQVTQMGQEVILRCVPISNHLYFYWYRQILGQKVEFLVSFYNNEISEKSEIFDDQFSVERPDGSNFTLKIRSTKLEDSAMYFCASSRTDSNQPQHFGDGTRLSIL.

The V gene is TRBV6-5, the J gene TRBJ2-7; either TRBD1 or TRBD2 may fit D (5 bases each). V lost 2 bases, J lost 5 bases, and 10 bases lay in between. The germline V gene has CDR1 MNHEY and CDR2 SVGAGI. This CDR3 spans 13 amino acids. The CDR3 DNA sequence: TGTGCCAGCAGTTACGAGGGGTGGAACGAGCAGTACTTC. It specifies CASSYEGWNEQYF.

V is TRBV19 and J is TRBJ1-2; D is perhaps TRBD1 (5 bases). V was clipped by 5 bases and J by 8 bases, with 15 bases between them. The CDR3 extends over 13 amino acids. From germline, CDR1 is LNHDA and CDR2 SQIVND (reference sequence). CDR3 coding DNA: TGTGCCAGTAGTTGGGACCGAGGGTTCGGCTACACCTTC. Protein: CASSWDRGFGYTF.

The chain uses TRBV5-1 and TRBJ1-2; D uncertain. The V gene's germline CDR1 is SGHRS and CDR2 YFSETQ. The CDR3 is 16 residues long. Trimming stripped 4 bases from V and 4 bases from J, with 20 bases between. The CDR3 here is CASSPENRILGYGYTF. The CDR3 coding sequence is TGCGCCAGCAGCCCAGAGAACAGAATCTTGGGCTATGGCTACACCTTC. The full variable domain, with the rest looked up from reference TRBV5-1 and TRBJ1-2, is KAGVTQTPRYLIKTRGQQVTLSCSPISGHRSVSWYQQTPGQGLQFLFEYFSETQRNKGNFPGRFSGRQFSNSRSEMNVSTLELGDSALYLCASSPENRILGYGYTFGSGTRLTVV.

This clone was seen more than once but under ten times. The V call is TRBV9, the J call TRBJ1-2; TRBD1 matches at 7 bases. CDR1 SGDLS and CDR2 YYNGEE come from the germline V gene. There are 18 residues in the CDR3. The trim removed 3 bases at V and 4 bases at J, leaving 18 bases unmatched. Here the CDR3 reads CASSAGNRGAGEVYGYTF. The CDR3 bases are TGTGCCAGCAGCGCAGGGAACAGGGGCGCGGGGGAGGTCTATGGCTACACCTTC.

V is TRBV28 and J is TRBJ1-6, with 8 bases aligning to TRBD1. Germline trimming cut 5 bases from V and 14 bases from J; bases unmatched to any gene: 8. The CDR3 extends over 13 amino acids. Germline CDR1 and CDR2: MDHEN and SYDVKM. DNA for the CDR3: TGTGCCAGCAGTCTGGACAGGGTGTTGACCCTCCACTTT. Its translation: CASSLDRVLTLHF.